This record concerns one TCR beta chain sequence. Seattle researchers signed up patients amid active infection and tracked them longitudinally. The source of the sample is a study of blood T cell repertoires in COVID-19. Study-level background: Samples taken during acute and convalescent COVID-19 were collected in the United States, Italy and Spain. The analysed material was cDNA or gDNA that came from T cells, B-cell-depleted T cells, or PBMCs.

In the authors' methods: Cell counts per sample came from amplifying reference gene primers. TCRdb keeps only in-frame clones here, not all; method: immunoSEQ multiplex PCR. V, J and clone size are those of that table, while D and trimming were read from the DNA. The sample shows some 190,000 clones, roughly 79% of them seen only once. The junction had 2 bases not matched to a gene; V was cut back by 3 bases and J by 3 bases. Looked up from germline, CDR1 is MNHEY and CDR2 is SMNVEV (reference sequence). The CDR3 has 13 amino acids. This receptor was obtained from a woman aged 40-49 years with COVID-19, enrolled during active disease. Sequencing was performed on peripheral blood. V gene TRBV27 combines with J gene TRBJ2-7; TRBD1 agrees at 7 bases. The CDR3 coding sequence is TGTGCCAGCAGTTTGGACAGGCGCTACGAGCAGTACTTC. Translated: CASSLDRRYEQYF.